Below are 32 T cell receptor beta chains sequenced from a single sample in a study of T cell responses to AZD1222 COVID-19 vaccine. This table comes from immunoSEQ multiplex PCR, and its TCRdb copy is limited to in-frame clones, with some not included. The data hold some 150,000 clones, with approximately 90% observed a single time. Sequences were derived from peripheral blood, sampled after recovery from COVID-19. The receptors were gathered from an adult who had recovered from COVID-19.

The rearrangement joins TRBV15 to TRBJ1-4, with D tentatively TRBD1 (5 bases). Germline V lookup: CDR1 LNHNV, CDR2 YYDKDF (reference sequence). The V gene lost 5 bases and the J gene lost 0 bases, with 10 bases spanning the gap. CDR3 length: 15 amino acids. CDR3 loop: CATSETVTTNEKLFF. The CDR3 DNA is TGTGCCACCAGCGAGACAGTTACAACTAATGAAAAACTGTTTTTT.

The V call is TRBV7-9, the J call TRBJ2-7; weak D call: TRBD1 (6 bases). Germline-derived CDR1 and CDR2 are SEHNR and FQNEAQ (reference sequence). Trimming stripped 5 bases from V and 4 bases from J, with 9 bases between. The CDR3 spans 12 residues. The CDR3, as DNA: TGTGCCAGCAGCCAACAGGGTTACGAGCAGTACTTC. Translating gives CASSQQGYEQYF.

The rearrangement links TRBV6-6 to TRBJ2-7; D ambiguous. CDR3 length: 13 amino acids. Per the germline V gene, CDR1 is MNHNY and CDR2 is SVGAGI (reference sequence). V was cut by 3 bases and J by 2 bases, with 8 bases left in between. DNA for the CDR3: TGTGCCAGCAGTTATGTGGCGGCCTACGAGCAGTACTTC. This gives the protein CASSYVAAYEQYF.

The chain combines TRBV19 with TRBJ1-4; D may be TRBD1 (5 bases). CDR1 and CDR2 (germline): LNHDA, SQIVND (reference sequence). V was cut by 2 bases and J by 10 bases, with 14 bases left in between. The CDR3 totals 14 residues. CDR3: CASSITQGGAKLFF. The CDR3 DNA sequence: TGTGCCAGTAGTATAACCCAGGGCGGTGCAAAACTGTTTTTT.

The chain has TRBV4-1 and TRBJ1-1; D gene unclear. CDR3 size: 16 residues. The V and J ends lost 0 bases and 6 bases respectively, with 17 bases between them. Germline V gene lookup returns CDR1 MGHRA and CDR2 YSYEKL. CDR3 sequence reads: CASSQEMSDPYAEAFF. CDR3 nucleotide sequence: TGCGCCAGCAGCCAAGAAATGTCGGACCCCTACGCTGAAGCTTTCTTT.

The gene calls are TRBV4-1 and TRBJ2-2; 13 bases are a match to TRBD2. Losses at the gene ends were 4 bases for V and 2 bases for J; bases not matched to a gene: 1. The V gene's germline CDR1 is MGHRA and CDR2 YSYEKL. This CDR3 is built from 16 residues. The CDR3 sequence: CASSRGLAGNTGELFF. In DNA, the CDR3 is TGCGCCAGCAGCCGGGGACTAGCGGGAAACACCGGGGAGCTGTTTTTT.

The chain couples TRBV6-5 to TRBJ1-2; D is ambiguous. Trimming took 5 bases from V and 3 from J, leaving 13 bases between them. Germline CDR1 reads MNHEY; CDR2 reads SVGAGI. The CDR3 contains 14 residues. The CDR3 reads CASSPRTGHYGYTF. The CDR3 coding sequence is TGTGCCAGCAGTCCAAGGACGGGCCACTATGGCTACACCTTC.

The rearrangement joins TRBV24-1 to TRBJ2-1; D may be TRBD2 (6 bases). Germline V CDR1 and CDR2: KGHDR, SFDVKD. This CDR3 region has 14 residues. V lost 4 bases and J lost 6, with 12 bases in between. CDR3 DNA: TGTGCCACCAGTGACCCGACTAGGGGCAATGAGCAGTTCTTC. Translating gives CATSDPTRGNEQFF.

CDR3 in DNA: TGCGCCAGCAGCCCGCTCGGGAACTATGGCTACACCTTC. Translating it yields CASSPLGNYGYTF. The chain joins TRBV4-1 to TRBJ1-2; D call uncertain. The CDR3 spans 13 residues. V lost 4 bases and J 2 bases, leaving 8 bases between the germline ends. Germline lookup yields CDR1 MGHRA and CDR2 YSYEKL.

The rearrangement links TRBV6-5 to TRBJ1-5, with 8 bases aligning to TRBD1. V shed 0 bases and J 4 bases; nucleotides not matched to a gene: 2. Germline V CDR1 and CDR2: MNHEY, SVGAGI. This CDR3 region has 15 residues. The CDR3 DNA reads TGTGCCAGCAGTTACTCGACAGGGGAAAATCAGCCCCAGCATTTT. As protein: CASSYSTGENQPQHF.

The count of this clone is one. The CDR3 sequence is CASLERISEQYF. CDR3 DNA: TGTGCCAGCCTCGAACGCATATCCGAGCAGTACTTC. The chain is built from TRBV21-1 and TRBJ2-7. TRBV21-1 is a documented pseudogene. The CDR3 covers 12 residues.

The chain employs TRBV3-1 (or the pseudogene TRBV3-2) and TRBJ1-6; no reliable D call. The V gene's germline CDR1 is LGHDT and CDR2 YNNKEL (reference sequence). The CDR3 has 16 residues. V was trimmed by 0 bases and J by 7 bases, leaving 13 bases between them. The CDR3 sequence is CASSQELGRKNSPLHF. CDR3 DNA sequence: TGTGCCAGCAGCCAAGAATTGGGCAGGAAAAATTCACCCCTCCACTTT.

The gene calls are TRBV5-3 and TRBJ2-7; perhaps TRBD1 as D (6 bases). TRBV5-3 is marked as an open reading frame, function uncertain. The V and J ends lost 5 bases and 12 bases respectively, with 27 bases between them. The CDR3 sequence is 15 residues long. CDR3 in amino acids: CARSTQPPGIFRGYF. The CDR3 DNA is TGTGCCAGAAGTACACAGCCACCCGGAATTTTCAGGGGGTACTTC.

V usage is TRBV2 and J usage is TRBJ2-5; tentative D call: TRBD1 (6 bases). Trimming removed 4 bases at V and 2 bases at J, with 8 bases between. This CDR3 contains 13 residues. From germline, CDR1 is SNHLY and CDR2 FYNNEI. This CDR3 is CASSGGLQETQYF. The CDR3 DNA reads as TGTGCCAGCAGTGGGGGGCTTCAAGAGACCCAGTACTTC.

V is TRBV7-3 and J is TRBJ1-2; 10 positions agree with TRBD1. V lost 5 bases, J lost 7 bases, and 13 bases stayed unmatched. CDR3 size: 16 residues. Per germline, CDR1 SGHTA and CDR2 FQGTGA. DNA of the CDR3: TGTGCCAGCAGCCCGGGCGGGACAGGGGAGAGTGCTGGCTACACCTTC. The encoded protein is CASSPGGTGESAGYTF.

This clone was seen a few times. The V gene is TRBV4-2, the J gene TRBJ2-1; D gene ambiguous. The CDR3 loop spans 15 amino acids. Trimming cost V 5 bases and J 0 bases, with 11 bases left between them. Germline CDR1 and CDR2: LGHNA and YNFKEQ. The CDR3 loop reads CASSVTFPSYNEQFF. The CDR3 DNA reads TGTGCCAGCAGCGTGACCTTCCCCTCCTACAATGAGCAGTTCTTC.

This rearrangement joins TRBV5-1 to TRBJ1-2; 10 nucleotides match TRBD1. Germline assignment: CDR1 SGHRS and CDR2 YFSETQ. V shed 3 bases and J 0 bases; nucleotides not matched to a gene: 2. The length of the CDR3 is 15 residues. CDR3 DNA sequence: TGCGCCAGCAGCTGGGGGACAGGGGCTAACTATGGCTACACCTTC. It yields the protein CASSWGTGANYGYTF.

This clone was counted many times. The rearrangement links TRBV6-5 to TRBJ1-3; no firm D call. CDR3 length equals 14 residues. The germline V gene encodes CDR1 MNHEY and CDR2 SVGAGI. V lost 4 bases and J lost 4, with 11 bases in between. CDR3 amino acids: CASSLIGQGNTIYF. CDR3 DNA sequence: TGTGCCAGCAGTTTAATAGGCCAAGGAAACACCATATATTTT.

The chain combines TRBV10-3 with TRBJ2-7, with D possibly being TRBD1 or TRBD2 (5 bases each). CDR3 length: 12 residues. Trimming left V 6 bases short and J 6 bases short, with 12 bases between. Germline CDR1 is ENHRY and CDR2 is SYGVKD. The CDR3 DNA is TGTGCCATCAGCCCGGGACGCAGCGAGCAGTACTTC. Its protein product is CAISPGRSEQYF.

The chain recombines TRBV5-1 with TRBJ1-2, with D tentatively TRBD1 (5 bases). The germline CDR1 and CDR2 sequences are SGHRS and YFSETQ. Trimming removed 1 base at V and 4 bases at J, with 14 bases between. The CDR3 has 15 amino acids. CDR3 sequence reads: CASSLLQDLSYGYTF. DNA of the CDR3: TGCGCCAGCAGCTTGCTACAGGACCTGTCCTATGGCTACACCTTC.

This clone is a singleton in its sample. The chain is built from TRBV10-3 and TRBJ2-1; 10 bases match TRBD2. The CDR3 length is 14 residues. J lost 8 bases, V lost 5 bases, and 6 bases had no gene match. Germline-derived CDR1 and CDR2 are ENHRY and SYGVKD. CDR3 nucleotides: TGTGCCATCAGTCCTAGCGGGAGCCTCGATGAGCAGTTCTTC. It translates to CAISPSGSLDEQFF.

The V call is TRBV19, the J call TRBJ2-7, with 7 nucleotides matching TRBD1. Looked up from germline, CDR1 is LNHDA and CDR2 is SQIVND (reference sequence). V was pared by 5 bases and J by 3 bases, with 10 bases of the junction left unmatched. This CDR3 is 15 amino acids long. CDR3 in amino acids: CASSPTTGLLYEQYF. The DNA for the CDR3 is TGTGCCAGTAGTCCGACGACAGGGTTACTCTACGAGCAGTACTTC.

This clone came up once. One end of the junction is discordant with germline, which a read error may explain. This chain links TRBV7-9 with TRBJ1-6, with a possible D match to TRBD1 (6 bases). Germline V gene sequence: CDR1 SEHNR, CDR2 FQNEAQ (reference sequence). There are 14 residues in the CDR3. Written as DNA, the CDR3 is TGTGCCAGCAGCCTAGCCGGACAGTTGGCCCCCCTCCACTTT. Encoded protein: CASSLAGQLAPLHF.

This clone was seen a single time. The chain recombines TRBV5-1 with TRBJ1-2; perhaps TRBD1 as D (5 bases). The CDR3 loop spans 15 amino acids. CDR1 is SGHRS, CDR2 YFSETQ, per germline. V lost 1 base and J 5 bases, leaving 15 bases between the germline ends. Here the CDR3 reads CASSLWQGGGYGYTF. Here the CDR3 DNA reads TGCGCCAGCAGCTTGTGGCAGGGAGGAGGGTATGGCTACACCTTC.

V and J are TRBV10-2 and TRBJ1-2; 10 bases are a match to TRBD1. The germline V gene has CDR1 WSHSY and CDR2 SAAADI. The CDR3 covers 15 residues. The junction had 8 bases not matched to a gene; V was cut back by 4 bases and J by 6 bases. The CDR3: CASSAEGQGLNGYTF. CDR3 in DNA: TGCGCCAGCAGTGCGGAGGGACAGGGGTTGAATGGCTACACCTTC.

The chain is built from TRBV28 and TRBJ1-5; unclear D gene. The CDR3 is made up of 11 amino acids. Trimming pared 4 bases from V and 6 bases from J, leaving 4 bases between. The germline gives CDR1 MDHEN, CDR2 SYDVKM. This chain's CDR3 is CASSSSQPQHF. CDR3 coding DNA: TGTGCCAGCAGTTCCAGTCAGCCCCAGCATTTT.

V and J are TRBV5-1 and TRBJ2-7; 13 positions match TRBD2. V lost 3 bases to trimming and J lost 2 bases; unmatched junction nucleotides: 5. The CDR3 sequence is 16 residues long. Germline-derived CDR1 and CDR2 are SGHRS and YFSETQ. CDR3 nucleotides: TGCGCCAGCAGCTCGGGGGGGACTAGCGGGACCTACGAGCAGTACTTC. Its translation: CASSSGGTSGTYEQYF.

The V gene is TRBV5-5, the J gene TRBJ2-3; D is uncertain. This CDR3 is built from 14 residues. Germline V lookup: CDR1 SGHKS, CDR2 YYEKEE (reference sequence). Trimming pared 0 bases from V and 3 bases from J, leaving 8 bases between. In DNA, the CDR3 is TGTGCCAGCAGCTTGGGCCAGGTAACAGATACGCAGTATTTT. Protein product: CASSLGQVTDTQYF.

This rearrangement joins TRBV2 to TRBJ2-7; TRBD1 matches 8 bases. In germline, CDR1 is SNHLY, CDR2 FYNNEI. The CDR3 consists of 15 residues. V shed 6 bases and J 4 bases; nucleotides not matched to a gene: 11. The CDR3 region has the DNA TGTGCCAGCAGGGCATCGACAGGGGCCGGGTACGAGCAGTACTTC. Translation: CASRASTGAGYEQYF.

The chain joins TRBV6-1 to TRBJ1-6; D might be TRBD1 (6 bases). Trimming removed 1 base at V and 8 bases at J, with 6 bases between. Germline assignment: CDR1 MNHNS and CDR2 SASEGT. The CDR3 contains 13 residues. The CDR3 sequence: CASSEGTDSPLHF. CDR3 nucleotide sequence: TGTGCCAGCAGTGAAGGGACAGATTCACCCCTCCACTTT.

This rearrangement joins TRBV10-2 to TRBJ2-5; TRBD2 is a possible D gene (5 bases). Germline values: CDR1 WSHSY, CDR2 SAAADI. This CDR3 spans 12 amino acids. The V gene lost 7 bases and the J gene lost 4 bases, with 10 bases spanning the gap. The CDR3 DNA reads TGCGCCAGCACTGACGAGGGAGAGACCCAGTACTTC. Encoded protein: CASTDEGETQYF.

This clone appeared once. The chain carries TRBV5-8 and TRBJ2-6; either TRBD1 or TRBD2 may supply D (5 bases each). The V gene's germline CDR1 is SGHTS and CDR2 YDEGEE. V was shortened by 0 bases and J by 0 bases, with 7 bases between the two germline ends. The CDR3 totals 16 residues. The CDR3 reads CASSLVGGSGANVLTF. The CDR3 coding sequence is TGTGCCAGCAGCTTGGTTGGGGGCTCTGGGGCCAACGTCCTGACTTTC.